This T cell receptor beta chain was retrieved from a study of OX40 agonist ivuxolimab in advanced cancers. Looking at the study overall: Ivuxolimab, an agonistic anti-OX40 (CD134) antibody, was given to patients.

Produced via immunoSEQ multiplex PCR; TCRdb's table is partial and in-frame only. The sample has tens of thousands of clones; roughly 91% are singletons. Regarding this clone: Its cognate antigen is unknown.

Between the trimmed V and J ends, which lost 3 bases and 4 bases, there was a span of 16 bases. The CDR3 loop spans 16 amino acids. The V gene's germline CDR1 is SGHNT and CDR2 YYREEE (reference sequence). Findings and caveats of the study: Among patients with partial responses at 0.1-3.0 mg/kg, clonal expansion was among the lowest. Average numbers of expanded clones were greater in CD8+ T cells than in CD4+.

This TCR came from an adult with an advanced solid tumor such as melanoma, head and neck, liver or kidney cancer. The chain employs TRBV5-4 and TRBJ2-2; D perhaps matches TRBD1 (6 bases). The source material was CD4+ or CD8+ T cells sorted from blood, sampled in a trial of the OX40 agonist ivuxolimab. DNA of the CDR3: TGTGCCAGCAGCTCAGGGGCCTCGTCGACCACCGGGGAGCTGTTTTTT. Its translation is CASSSGASSTTGELFF.